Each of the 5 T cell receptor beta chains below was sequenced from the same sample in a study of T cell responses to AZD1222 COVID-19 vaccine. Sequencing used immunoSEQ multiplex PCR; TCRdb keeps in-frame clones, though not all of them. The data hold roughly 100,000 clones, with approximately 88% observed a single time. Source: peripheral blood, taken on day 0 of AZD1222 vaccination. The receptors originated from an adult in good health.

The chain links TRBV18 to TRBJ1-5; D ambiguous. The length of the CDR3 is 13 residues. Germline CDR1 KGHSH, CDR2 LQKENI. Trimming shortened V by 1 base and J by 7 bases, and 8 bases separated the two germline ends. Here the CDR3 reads CASSPLREQPQHF. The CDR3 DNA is TGTGCCAGCTCACCACTTCGGGAGCAGCCCCAGCATTTT.

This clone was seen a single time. DNA of the CDR3: TGTGCCAGCAGTGTACTAGCGGGGGACTCCTACGAGCAGTACTTC. Translation gives CASSVLAGDSYEQYF. The J gene is TRBJ2-7, the V gene TRBV6-2 or TRBV6-3; 11 positions agree with TRBD2. The CDR3 totals 15 residues. Germline CDR1 is MNHEY and CDR2 is SVGEGT. Trimming took 5 bases from V and 0 from J; bases not matched to a gene: 3.

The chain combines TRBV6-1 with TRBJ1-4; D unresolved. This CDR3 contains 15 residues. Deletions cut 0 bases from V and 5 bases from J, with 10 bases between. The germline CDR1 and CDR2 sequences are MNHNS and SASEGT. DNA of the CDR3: TGTGCCAGCAGTGAAGCGGGAGGACGGAATGAAAAACTGTTTTTT. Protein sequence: CASSEAGGRNEKLFF.

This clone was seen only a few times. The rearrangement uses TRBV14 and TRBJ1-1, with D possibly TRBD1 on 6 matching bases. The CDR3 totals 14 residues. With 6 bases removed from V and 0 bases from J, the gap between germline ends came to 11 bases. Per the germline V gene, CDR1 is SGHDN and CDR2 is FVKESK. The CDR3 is CASSPWGLNTEAFF. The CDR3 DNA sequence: TGTGCCAGCAGTCCTTGGGGGCTGAACACTGAAGCTTTCTTT.

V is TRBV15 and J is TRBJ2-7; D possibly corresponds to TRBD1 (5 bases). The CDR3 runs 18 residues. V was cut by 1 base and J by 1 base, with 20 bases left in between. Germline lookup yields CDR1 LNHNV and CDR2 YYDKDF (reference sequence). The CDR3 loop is CATSRVLDNPLRSYEQYF. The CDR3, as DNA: TGTGCCACCAGCAGAGTATTGGACAACCCCTTACGGTCCTACGAGCAGTACTTC. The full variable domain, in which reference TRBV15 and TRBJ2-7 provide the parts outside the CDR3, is DAMVIQNPRYQVTQFGKPVTLSCSQTLNHNVMYWYQQKSSQAPKLLFHYYDKDFNNEADTPDNFQSRRPNTSFCFLDIRSPGLGDTAMYLCATSRVLDNPLRSYEQYFGPGTRLTVT.